There are many counts of the clone carrying this T cell receptor (beta chain). What it binds is not known. The sample is drawn from a study of CD8 T cells in ankylosing spondylitis. Broader study findings: Clones tied to disease were said to be significantly enriched in matched ankylosing spondylitis synovial fluid. Earlier authors reported some of these motif variants in reactive arthritis synovial fluid and blood.

TCRdb ran MiXCR on the 5' RACE reads and lists one entry per CDR3 protein. Seen here are about 240,000 distinct CDR3 sequences, approximately 9% observed once, and the top ten hold approximately 6.2%. CDR1 SGDLS and CDR2 YYNGEE come from the germline V gene. This CDR3 is 15 amino acids long. The ends lost 3 bases at V and 1 base at J; junction bases unmatched: 3. The gene calls are TRBV9 and TRBJ2-5; 10 bases agree with TRBD1. Sequencing was done on a sample of blood, either unsorted or a sorted T cell fraction (not recorded which). This clonotype was sampled from a male donor with ankylosing spondylitis or in good health (not recorded which). This CDR3 is CASSGTGGSQETQYF. CDR3 sequence (DNA): TGTGCCAGCAGCGGGACAGGGGGATCCCAAGAGACCCAGTACTTC.